The 32 T cell receptor beta chains below all came from one sample that was sequenced in a study of T cells in Graves' hyperthyroidism and ophthalmopathy. Authors of the study amplified TCR beta CDR3 regions from RNA transcripts. RT-PCR in the first round (using the HTBI primer set) targeted the TCR CDR3. TCRdb ran MiXCR on the multiplex PCR reads and lists one entry per CDR3 protein. Of about 420,000 distinct CDR3 sequences listed, about 13% are singletons. Sequenced material: blood. These receptors were obtained from a young woman with Graves' hyperthyroidism.

Many counts were recorded for this clonotype. The chain uses TRBV3-1 and TRBJ1-1; TRBD1 agrees at 8 bases. Germline V lookup: CDR1 LGHDT, CDR2 YNNKEL (reference sequence). The CDR3 spans 14 residues. V lost 6 bases and J lost 11; bases outside the gene matches: 14. The CDR3 loop is CASSTDRVGADAFF. The CDR3 DNA sequence: TGTGCCAGCAGTACGGACAGGGTTGGGGCCGACGCTTTCTTT.

The table lists this clonotype with a few counts. This chain links TRBV30 with TRBJ2-2; TRBD1 aligns across 9 bases. The CDR3 is 15 residues long. CDR1 and CDR2 from the germline V gene are GTSNPN and SVGIG (reference sequence). Trimming cost V 3 bases and J 6 bases; bases outside gene matches: 8. The CDR3 region is CAWRTGTGTAGELFF. CDR3 nucleotide sequence: TGTGCCTGGAGGACCGGGACAGGGACCGCCGGGGAGCTGTTTTTT.

This clonotype occurred many times. This sequence joins TRBV6-1 and TRBJ2-2, with TRBD1 matching over 8 bases. CDR1 is MNHNS and CDR2 is SASEGT in the germline V gene. CDR3 length: 14 amino acids. The V gene end was trimmed by 6 bases and the J gene end by 3 bases; junction bases not matched to a gene: 3. CDR3 nucleotides: TGTGCCAGCAGACAGGGGGACGACACCGGGGAGCTGTTTTTT. It translates to CASRQGDDTGELFF.

This rearrangement joins TRBV20-1 to TRBJ2-5; TRBD2 matches 15 bases. The CDR3 sequence is 13 residues long. V shed 5 bases, J shed 9 bases, and the junction held 4 bases outside the gene matches. Germline V gives CDR1 DFQATT, CDR2 SNEGSKA (reference sequence). CDR3 residues: CSAGGLAGGAQYF. The CDR3 region has the DNA TGCAGTGCTGGAGGACTAGCGGGAGGGGCCCAGTACTTC.

This clonotype was observed many times. The chain is built from TRBV9 and TRBJ2-3; tentatively, D is TRBD2 (6 bases). Trimming cost V 2 bases and J 2 bases, with 15 bases left between them. The CDR3 has 16 residues. Germline V CDR1 and CDR2: SGDLS, YYNGEE. As DNA, the CDR3 is TGTGCCAGCAGCGTTGACCCGGGAGCCCCCACAGATACGCAGTATTTT. It specifies CASSVDPGAPTDTQYF.

This clonotype was counted only a few times. The rearrangement links TRBV10-3 to TRBJ2-7, with TRBD2 identical over 8 bases. Losses at the gene ends were 4 bases for V and 0 bases for J; bases not matched to a gene: 8. Germline values: CDR1 ENHRY, CDR2 SYGVKD. The CDR3 is 16 residues long. This CDR3 reads CAISGSVAGSSYEQYF. The CDR3 DNA follows: TGTGCCATCAGTGGGAGTGTAGCGGGGAGCTCCTACGAGCAGTACTTC.

This clonotype was seen ten or more times. The chain is built from TRBV30 and TRBJ2-7; 10 nucleotides align to TRBD2. Germline V gene data show CDR1 as GTSNPN and CDR2 as SVGIG (reference sequence). This CDR3 is 15 amino acids long. V was clipped by 0 bases and J by 2 bases; unmatched bases: 4. The CDR3 nucleotides read TGTGCCTGGAGTGTAGAACTAGCGGGACCCTACGAGCAGTACTTC. Protein product: CAWSVELAGPYEQYF.

V is TRBV19 and J is TRBJ1-2; 10 nucleotides line up with TRBD1. The CDR3 runs to 16 residues. With 8 bases clipped from V and 7 bases from J, the junction kept 16 bases outside the gene matches. Germline assignment: CDR1 LNHDA and CDR2 SQIVND (reference sequence). CDR3 sequence: CASGGDRGPNKGGYTF. CDR3 coding DNA: TGTGCCAGTGGAGGGGACAGGGGTCCCAATAAGGGTGGCTACACCTTC.

This sequence joins TRBV7-9 and TRBJ2-3, with D perhaps TRBD1 or TRBD2 (5 bases each). V lost 1 base, J lost 0 bases, and 8 bases lay in between. Germline values: CDR1 SEHNR, CDR2 FQNEAQ (reference sequence). CDR3 length equals 15 residues. The chain's CDR3 is CASSLVGDSTDTQYF. The CDR3 DNA reads TGTGCCAGCAGCTTAGTGGGGGACAGCACAGATACGCAGTATTTT.

This sequence joins TRBV10-3 and TRBJ2-7, with unresolved D. Per germline, CDR1 ENHRY and CDR2 SYGVKD. The CDR3 spans 13 residues. V lost 2 bases and J 0 bases, leaving 5 bases between the germline ends. The CDR3 nucleotides are TGTGCCATCAGTGAGGGGTTCTCCTACGAGCAGTACTTC. This gives the protein CAISEGFSYEQYF.

With respect to this clonotype: A much larger clone differs from this one at a single base, so this may be a read error. The chain uses TRBV6-9 and TRBJ2-1; perhaps TRBD2 as D (5 bases). The length of the CDR3 is 17 residues. V lost 4 bases and J lost 6, with 22 bases in between. The V gene's germline CDR1 is MNHGY and CDR2 SVAAGI. The CDR3 nucleotides read TGTGCCAGCAGTTTCGGCCGACCGAGGTACCGGGGCAATGAGCAGTTCTTC. Its protein product is CASSFGRPRYRGNEQFF.

This clonotype appeared many times. The rearrangement links TRBV28 to TRBJ1-1, with 8 bases fitting TRBD1. Germline-derived CDR1 and CDR2 are MDHEN and SYDVKM. With 1 base clipped from V and 0 bases from J, the junction kept 7 bases outside the gene matches. This CDR3 has 17 amino acids. This chain's CDR3 is CASSLFPGGVLNTEAFF. The CDR3 DNA follows: TGTGCCAGCAGTTTATTTCCAGGGGGCGTCCTGAACACTGAAGCTTTCTTT.

Points on this clonotype: A single base separates this from a much larger clone, so it may be a read error. The gene calls are TRBV10-3 and TRBJ2-4; 8 bases align to TRBD2. Germline V gene sequence: CDR1 ENHRY, CDR2 SYGVKD. The CDR3 extends over 15 amino acids. CDR3 amino acids: CAISESGGVKNIQHF. As DNA, the CDR3 is TGTGCCATCAGTGAGTCCGGGGGGGTCAAAAACATTCAGCACTTC.

This rearrangement joins TRBV18 to TRBJ1-2, with D perhaps TRBD1 (5 bases). CDR1 KGHSH and CDR2 LQKENI come from the germline V gene. V lost 3 bases to trimming and J lost 5 bases, with 13 bases between them. There are 14 residues in the CDR3. Here the CDR3 reads CASSPGPSAYGYTF. DNA of the CDR3: TGTGCCAGCTCACCGGGACCCTCAGCATATGGCTACACCTTC.

This clonotype was detected many times. J is TRBJ2-1 and V is TRBV11-2; unclear D gene. CDR1 is SGHAT, CDR2 FQNNGV, per germline. CDR3 size: 14 residues. Between the trimmed V and J ends, which lost 1 base and 5 bases, there was a span of 9 bases. The CDR3 loop reads CASSLGSTHNEQFF. As DNA, the CDR3 is TGTGCCAGCAGCTTAGGTAGTACCCACAATGAGCAGTTCTTC. Combining the CDR3 with reference TRBV11-2 and TRBJ2-1 gives the whole variable domain EAGVAQSPRYKIIEKRQSVAFWCNPISGHATLYWYQQILGQGPKLLIQFQNNGVVDDSQLPKDRFSAERLKGVDSTLKIQPAKLEDSAVYLCASSLGSTHNEQFFGPGTRLTVL.

At least ten counts were recorded for this clonotype. The rearrangement links TRBV5-1 to TRBJ2-1; TRBD2 agrees at 8 bases. The CDR3 runs 14 residues. The V gene's germline CDR1 is SGHRS and CDR2 YFSETQ. The J segment lost 8 bases and the V segment lost 0 bases, leaving 4 bases of the junction unmatched. This chain's CDR3 is CASSLGLALHEQFF. The CDR3 coding sequence is TGCGCCAGCAGCTTGGGACTAGCGCTCCATGAGCAGTTCTTC.

This rearrangement joins TRBV29-1 to TRBJ1-2, with D unclear. V lost 8 bases to trimming and J lost 2 bases, with 9 bases between them. The CDR3 runs to 11 residues. Germline CDR1 SQVTM, CDR2 ANQGSEA. The DNA of the CDR3 is TGCAGCATACGACACAACTATGGCTACACCTTC. Translating it yields CSIRHNYGYTF.

In its sample, this clonotype was seen many times. The rearrangement uses TRBV11-1 and TRBJ2-1; 9 bases align to TRBD2. The CDR3 is 15 amino acids. Germline trimming cut 5 bases from V and 6 bases from J; bases unmatched to any gene: 8. Germline V gene data show CDR1 as SGHAT and CDR2 as FQDESV (reference sequence). CDR3 bases: TGTGCCAGCAGCCGAGACGGACTAGCGACCAATGAGCAGTTCTTC. Translating it yields CASSRDGLATNEQFF.

This clonotype was seen ten or more times. This sequence joins TRBV28 and TRBJ2-7; perhaps D is TRBD1 or TRBD2 (5 bases each). The CDR3 length is 14 residues. Germline loops: CDR1 MDHEN, CDR2 SYDVKM. Trimming pared 6 bases from V and 2 bases from J, leaving 14 bases between. The CDR3 sequence is CASSQTRQTYEQYF. CDR3 DNA sequence: TGTGCCAGCAGCCAAACTAGACAGACCTACGAGCAGTACTTC.

Ten or more counts support this clonotype. V is TRBV4-3 and J is TRBJ1-6, with D uncertain. The CDR3 is 15 residues long. Trimming removed 0 bases from V and 10 bases from J, with 13 bases in between. The germline V gene encodes CDR1 LGHNA and CDR2 YSLEER. This chain's CDR3 is CASSQDISFGSPLHF. The CDR3 nucleotides are TGCGCCAGCAGCCAAGATATCAGCTTCGGGTCACCCCTCCACTTT.

This clonotype has ten or more counts. The rearrangement joins TRBV2 to TRBJ2-7, with 7 bases lining up with TRBD2. Germline CDR1 SNHLY, CDR2 FYNNEI. V gave up 0 bases and J gave up 5 bases; unmatched junction bases: 19. The CDR3 sequence is 19 residues long. Here the CDR3 DNA reads TGTGCCAGCAGTGAAGCGCTTCGGATCGACCACCGGGGGGTCCACGAGCAGTACTTC. The encoded protein is CASSEALRIDHRGVHEQYF.

This clonotype has at least ten counts. This rearrangement joins TRBV10-3 to TRBJ1-2; the match to TRBD1 covers 8 bases. Germline lookup yields CDR1 ENHRY and CDR2 SYGVKD. The CDR3 has 14 residues. The J segment lost 8 bases and the V segment lost 6 bases, leaving 11 bases of the junction unmatched. CDR3 region: CAISPNDRGGGYTF. As DNA, the CDR3 is TGTGCCATCAGCCCCAATGACAGGGGAGGAGGCTACACCTTC.

This clonotype has more than one count but fewer than ten. The chain uses TRBV19 and TRBJ2-7, with TRBD1 matching 10 bases. With V trimmed by 7 bases and J by 6 bases, 9 bases remained unmatched. Germline lookup yields CDR1 LNHDA and CDR2 SQIVND (reference sequence). CDR3 length equals 14 residues. CDR3 nucleotides: TGTGCCAGTACCGCCGGGACAGGGGCCTGCGAGCAGTACTTC. Protein: CASTAGTGACEQYF.

Worth noting for this clonotype: Given a much more abundant clone one base away, this may be a read error. The chain employs TRBV11-2 and TRBJ1-1; the D gene is possibly TRBD1 (6 bases). V shed 2 bases and J shed 0 bases, with 10 bases lying between them. The CDR3 length is 15 residues. Germline CDR1 and CDR2: SGHAT and FQNNGV. The CDR3 reads CASSLRQAMNTEAFF. For the CDR3, the DNA is TGTGCCAGCAGCTTAAGACAGGCTATGAACACTGAAGCTTTCTTT.

This clonotype has just a few counts. The chain has TRBV4-1 and TRBJ2-2; 7 positions match TRBD2. Trimming cost V 4 bases and J 3 bases; bases outside gene matches: 11. This CDR3 is 17 amino acids long. The germline V gene has CDR1 MGHRA and CDR2 YSYEKL. The CDR3 DNA sequence: TGCGCCAGCAGCCCTCTGGGGCGGGAGTCGTACACCGGGGAGCTGTTTTTT. The encoded protein is CASSPLGRESYTGELFF.

This clonotype has ten or more counts. This chain links TRBV27 with TRBJ1-4; D gene uncertain. The CDR3 has 14 amino acids. With 3 bases removed from V and 8 bases from J, the gap between germline ends came to 13 bases. Germline-derived CDR1 and CDR2 are MNHEY and SMNVEV (reference sequence). The DNA for the CDR3 is TGTGCCAGCAGTTTCAGTTCAGGCCTCGAAAAACTGTTTTTT. Translated: CASSFSSGLEKLFF.

This clonotype was counted a few times. The chain has TRBV6-5 and TRBJ2-4, with D perhaps TRBD2 (6 bases). This CDR3 region has 15 residues. V gave up 2 bases and J gave up 0 bases, with 8 bases separating them. CDR1 is MNHEY, CDR2 SVGAGI, per germline. The CDR3 nucleotides are TGTGCCAGCAGTTACGCAGCGGGAGCCAAAAACATTCAGTACTTC. Amino acid sequence: CASSYAAGAKNIQYF.

This clonotype has ten or more counts. The chain combines TRBV6-2 or TRBV6-3 with TRBJ2-2, with TRBD1 matching over 7 bases. Per germline, CDR1 MNHEY and CDR2 SVGEGT. The CDR3 sequence is 16 residues long. Trimming took 7 bases from V and 0 from J; bases not matched to a gene: 8. The CDR3: CASTSSGGANTGELFF. CDR3 DNA: TGTGCCAGCACTTCGTCAGGGGGTGCGAACACCGGGGAGCTGTTTTTT.

This clonotype was seen a few times. The V and J genes are TRBV18 and TRBJ2-7, with D possibly TRBD2 on 6 matching bases. Trimming left V 6 bases short and J 2 bases short, with 14 bases between. There are 14 residues in the CDR3. CDR1 is KGHSH, CDR2 LQKENI, per germline. The CDR3 region is CASSPGRPTYEQYF. The CDR3 DNA follows: TGTGCCAGCTCCCCCGGGAGACCTACCTACGAGCAGTACTTC.

This clonotype was counted a few times. This clone may be a read error of a much larger clone one base away. The chain employs TRBV9 and TRBJ2-3; TRBD2 matches at 13 bases. V shed 7 bases, J shed 4 bases, and the junction held 0 bases outside the gene matches. CDR1 is SGDLS and CDR2 is YYNGEE in the germline V gene. The CDR3 covers 13 residues. CDR3 in amino acids: CASGLAGADTQYF. For the CDR3, the DNA is TGTGCCAGCGGACTAGCGGGAGCAGATACGCAGTATTTT.

This clonotype showed up many times. The V gene is TRBV28, the J gene TRBJ2-1, with 14 bases identical to TRBD2. Looked up from germline, CDR1 is MDHEN and CDR2 is SYDVKM. Trimming cost V 5 bases and J 7 bases; bases outside gene matches: 16. The CDR3 extends over 19 amino acids. The CDR3 DNA reads TGTGCCAGCAGTCCAGGGCCGGGACTAGCGGGAGCTGGAGAGAATGAGCAGTTCTTC. It translates to CASSPGPGLAGAGENEQFF.

This chain uses TRBV29-1 with TRBJ1-3, with TRBD1 matching over 7 bases. With V trimmed by 4 bases and J by 3 bases, 3 bases remained unmatched. Germline V gene data show CDR1 as SQVTM and CDR2 as ANQGSEA. The CDR3 extends over 13 amino acids. Written as DNA, the CDR3 is TGCAGCGTTGGGTCAGGGGGTGGAAACACCATATATTTT. Amino acid sequence: CSVGSGGGNTIYF.